This T cell receptor (beta chain) stems from a study of response to subunit inactivated influenza vaccine. In its sample, this clonotype was seen a few times. Its antigen is not identified. General observations from the study: Each seasonal flu vaccination may recruit only limited new T cells, authors suggested.

J was trimmed by 6 bases and V by 0 bases; bases with no gene match: 2. The CDR3 is made up of 16 amino acids. From germline, CDR1 is DFQATT and CDR2 SNEGSKA (reference sequence). One entry per CDR3 protein results from TCRdb running MiXCR on the RT-PCR reads. This sample yields 500,000 to 600,000 distinct CDR3 sequences, of which around 11% are seen a single time; roughly 10% belongs to the top ten. This sequence was found in a man in his forties or fifties who received an inactivated influenza vaccine. This chain connects TRBV20-1 to TRBJ2-2; TRBD2 aligns across 15 bases. This material consisted of PBMCs from blood, taken on the day of vaccination. The CDR3 sequence is CSARDRTSGGAGELFF. For the CDR3, the DNA is TGCAGTGCTAGAGATCGGACTAGCGGGGGGGCCGGGGAGCTGTTTTTT.